This T cell receptor (beta chain) comes out of a study of blood T cell repertoires in COVID-19. In the study overall: Spain, Italy and the United States supplied samples that represented acute and convalescent COVID-19. PBMCs, B-cell-depleted T cells, or T cells provided the cDNA or gDNA that made up the material.

CDR1 PRHDT and CDR2 FYEKMQ come from the germline V gene (reference sequence). The germline V and J ends were trimmed by 6 bases and 6 bases, with 20 bases remaining between them. The CDR3 runs 15 residues. TCRdb keeps only in-frame clones here, not all; method: immunoSEQ multiplex PCR. The table has roughly 32,000 clones, 87% seen once; the top ten hold over 11%. This sequence originates from a man aged 55 to 70 with active COVID-19. Material for sequencing was peripheral blood. The chain links TRBV13 to TRBJ1-1; possibly TRBD1 for D (5 bases). CDR3 in amino acids: CASRNRQSVVSEAFF. The CDR3 bases are TGTGCCAGCAGAAATAGACAGTCCGTGGTCTCTGAAGCTTTCTTT.